Listed here is a single T cell receptor (beta chain). What it binds is not known. This record comes from a study of cytomegalovirus exposure and HLA in healthy donors. Points from the study as a whole: Most of the CMV-associated TCR beta chains (in a later analysis) appeared to be HLA-restricted.

Primers: 60 Vbeta forward and 13 Jbeta reverse. Clones were sequenced by immunoSEQ multiplex PCR, and TCRdb holds only the in-frame ones, with some missing. The table shows roughly 60,000 clones, with 70% to 80% occurring only once. The germline V gene has CDR1 LGHNA and CDR2 YNFKEQ. V was pared by 4 bases and J by 3 bases, with 35 bases of the junction left unmatched. The CDR3 loop spans 24 amino acids. The sequence derives from an older woman in good health and CMV-seropositive. Specimen: PBMCs. V is TRBV4-2 and J is TRBJ2-7; 8 nucleotides line up with TRBD2. CDR3 amino acids: CASSPRGGNLVEEGRRDKYYEQYF. The CDR3 nucleotides read TGTGCCAGCAGCCCACGGGGGGGAAACCTTGTAGAAGAGGGGAGACGGGACAAATACTACGAGCAGTACTTC.